Shown below are 5 T cell receptor beta chains from a single sample sequenced in a study of blood T cell repertoires in COVID-19. Sequencing used immunoSEQ multiplex PCR; TCRdb keeps in-frame clones, though not all of them. The sample lists under 80,000 clones, 70% to 90% occurring once. The sample taken for sequencing was peripheral blood. Source of these receptors: a man aged 70 or older with acute or convalescent COVID-19.

This sequence joins TRBV5-6 and TRBJ2-7; D is perhaps TRBD2 (6 bases). Germline V gives CDR1 SGHDT, CDR2 YYEEEE. The CDR3 contains 15 residues. The ends were cut back, 2 bases at V and 2 bases at J, with 14 bases in the middle. The DNA for the CDR3 is TGTGCCAGCAGCTTCTCGGGCGGGGCGACCTACGAGCAGTACTTC. As protein: CASSFSGGATYEQYF.

Concerning this clone: A read error may account for a junction end that differs from germline. V and J are TRBV7-7 and TRBJ2-3, with 9 bases aligning to TRBD1. The CDR3 is made up of 15 amino acids. Germline lookup yields CDR1 SSHAT and CDR2 FNYEAQ (reference sequence). The CDR3 nucleotides are TGTGCTAGCAGTCAGGGACAGGGCGGGACAGATACGCAGTATTTT. It yields the protein CASSQGQGGTDTQYF. The full variable domain, rest sourced from reference TRBV7-7 and TRBJ2-3, is GAGVSQSPRYKVTKRGQDVTLRCDPISSHATLYWYQQALGQGPEFLTYFNYEAQPDKSGLPSDRFSAERPEGSISTLTIQRTEQRDSAMYRCASSQGQGGTDTQYFGPGTRLTVL.

This chain uses TRBV5-1 with TRBJ1-1, with 8 bases lining up with TRBD1. Germline values: CDR1 SGHRS, CDR2 YFSETQ. CDR3 length: 17 amino acids. V dropped 4 bases and J dropped 7; count of bases not matched to a gene: 18. In nucleotides, the CDR3 is TGCGCCAGCAGCAGAGGGACAGGCCGTCCCGGGGGCAGTGAAGCTTTCTTT. It codes for CASSRGTGRPGGSEAFF.

This sequence joins TRBV19 and TRBJ2-5, with 7 bases matching TRBD1. Germline V lookup: CDR1 LNHDA, CDR2 SQIVND (reference sequence). J was trimmed by 0 bases and V by 4 bases; bases with no gene match: 5. The CDR3 sequence is 15 residues long. The CDR3 sequence: CASSTLQGYQETQYF. The CDR3 DNA follows: TGTGCCAGTAGTACGTTACAGGGGTACCAAGAGACCCAGTACTTC.

This chain uses TRBV5-1 with TRBJ2-5, with 11 bases lining up with TRBD1. The CDR3 loop spans 15 amino acids. Trimming removed 3 bases from V and 4 bases from J; junction bases left unmatched: 5. Per germline, CDR1 SGHRS and CDR2 YFSETQ. The DNA for the CDR3 is TGCGCCAGCAGCTGGGAGGGGACAGGGGGAGAGACCCAGTACTTC. Its protein is CASSWEGTGGETQYF.